This entry lists 4 T cell receptor beta chains sequenced from one sample in a study of cytomegalovirus exposure and HLA in healthy donors. With 60 Vbeta and 13 Jbeta primers, the PCR was carried out. The protocol was immunoSEQ multiplex PCR, while the TCRdb copy is restricted to in-frame clones and leaves out a portion. Among 150,000 to 250,000 clones listed, roughly 79% were seen once. Sequencing was done on a sample of PBMCs. These receptor sequences come from a man aged 30 to 45 in good health and CMV-seronegative.

This clone has more than one count but fewer than ten. V usage is TRBV10-3 and J usage is TRBJ2-3; D may be TRBD2 (6 bases). The CDR3 has 18 residues. Trimming shortened V by 1 base and J by 10 bases, and 27 bases separated the two germline ends. Germline values: CDR1 ENHRY, CDR2 SYGVKD. CDR3 sequence: CAISELPTGEARRPPQYF. As DNA, the CDR3 is TGTGCCATCAGTGAGTTACCCACCGGGGAGGCACGACGGCCGCCGCAGTATTTT.

By frequency in the sample, this clone is medium-sized (0.01 to 0.1%). V usage is TRBV7-9 and J usage is TRBJ1-3; D is ambiguous. Trimming left V 11 bases short and J 0 bases short, with 8 bases between. Germline V gene lookup returns CDR1 SEHNR and CDR2 FQNEAQ (reference sequence). The CDR3 covers 12 residues. The CDR3 sequence: CAGRSSGNTIYF. For the CDR3, the DNA is TGTGCCGGTCGGAGCTCTGGAAACACCATATATTTT.

This clone was detected only a few times. The same CDR3 also results from other DNA sequences found in this sample. The chain employs TRBV2 and TRBJ1-5; TRBD1 agrees at 7 bases. Unmatched junction bases numbered 6, after V lost 4 bases and J lost 6 bases. The CDR3 consists of 14 residues. Germline CDR1 SNHLY, CDR2 FYNNEI. DNA of the CDR3: TGTGCCAGCAGTGGACAGGGAAGGATTCAGCCCCAGCATTTT. Residues: CASSGQGRIQPQHF.

This sequence joins TRBV5-4 and TRBJ1-1, with D maybe TRBD1 (6 bases). Germline CDR1 and CDR2: SGHNT and YYREEE (reference sequence). The CDR3 spans 15 residues. V lost 0 bases and J lost 3, with 12 bases in between. CDR3 loop: CASSLVGGTHTEAFF. The CDR3, as DNA: TGTGCCAGCAGCTTGGTGGGGGGGACACACACTGAAGCTTTCTTT. Supplemented by reference TRBV5-4 and TRBJ1-1, the full variable domain reads ETGVTQSPTHLIKTRGQQVTLRCSSQSGHNTVSWYQQALGQGPQFIFQYYREEENGRGNFPPRFSGLQFPNYSSELNVNALELDDSALYLCASSLVGGTHTEAFFGQGTRLTVV.